The rows below give T cell receptor beta chains drawn from one sample of a study of blood T cell repertoires in COVID-19. This table comes from immunoSEQ multiplex PCR, and its TCRdb copy is limited to in-frame clones, with some not included. The data show about 160,000 clones, about 87% seen once. The sample was peripheral blood. The receptors come from a woman in her sixties or seventies with COVID-19, enrolled during active disease. CDR3s include the opening cysteine and the closing phenylalanine or tryptophan. Each record gives: CDR3 protein, CDR3 DNA, clone size, D gene, J gene, V gene. The D gene is left open where the match is weak. Part of the rows lack a size; the others show once, few, many or a class for expanded clones.

CDR3 protein: CASSPRWSDRGSDRNTEAFF; CDR3 DNA: TGCGCCAGCAGCCCTAGATGGTCTGACAGGGGGAGCGATCGAAACACTGAAGCTTTCTTT; clone size: .; D gene: TRBD1; J gene: TRBJ1-1; V gene: TRBV5-1
CDR3 protein: CASRVRSGDYGYTF; CDR3 DNA: TGTGCCAGCAGGGTGAGGAGTGGAGACTATGGCTACACCTTC; clone size: .; D gene: .; J gene: TRBJ1-2; V gene: TRBV6-5
CDR3 protein: CASSAGTGRRTGELFF; CDR3 DNA: TGTGCCAGCAGCGCCGGGACAGGGCGAAGGACTGGGGAGCTGTTTTTT; clone size: .; D gene: TRBD1; J gene: TRBJ2-2; V gene: TRBV7-6
CDR3 protein: CASSFTSEGYTF; CDR3 DNA: TGCGCCAGCAGCTTTACTAGTGAGGGCTACACCTTC; clone size: .; D gene: .; J gene: TRBJ1-2; V gene: TRBV5-1
CDR3 protein: CASSRNRDNSPLHF; CDR3 DNA: TGTGCCAGCTCACGGAACAGGGATAATTCACCCCTCCACTTT; clone size: once; D gene: .; J gene: TRBJ1-6; V gene: TRBV18
CDR3 protein: CASSEARGSGNTIYF; CDR3 DNA: TGTGCCAGCAGTGAAGCTAGGGGCTCTGGAAACACCATATATTTT; clone size: .; D gene: .; J gene: TRBJ1-3; V gene: TRBV2
CDR3 protein: CASSQAQLVSGNTIYF; CDR3 DNA: TGTGCCAGCAGTCAAGCCCAACTTGTCTCTGGAAACACCATATATTTT; clone size: .; D gene: .; J gene: TRBJ1-3; V gene: TRBV7-2
CDR3 protein: CSASLGLRGTEAFF; CDR3 DNA: TGCAGTGCTAGTCTGGGTCTTCGGGGGACTGAAGCTTTCTTT; clone size: .; D gene: .; J gene: TRBJ1-1; V gene: TRBV20-1
CDR3 protein: CASREGGLSNQPQHF; CDR3 DNA: TGTGCCAGCAGGGAGGGTGGTCTAAGCAATCAGCCCCAGCATTTT; clone size: .; D gene: .; J gene: TRBJ1-5; V gene: TRBV6-5
CDR3 protein: CASSERTGDGNTIYF; CDR3 DNA: TGCGCCAGCAGCGAGCGGACAGGGGACGGAAACACCATATATTTT; clone size: few; D gene: TRBD1; J gene: TRBJ1-3; V gene: TRBV5-1
CDR3 protein: CASMRGSGSYEQYF; CDR3 DNA: TGTGCCAGTATGAGGGGGTCCGGGTCCTACGAGCAGTACTTC; clone size: .; D gene: .; J gene: TRBJ2-7; V gene: TRBV19
CDR3 protein: CASSIGTTPRSYGYTF; CDR3 DNA: TGTGCCAGTTCTATAGGAACTACCCCTCGGAGCTATGGCTACACCTTC; clone size: .; D gene: .; J gene: TRBJ1-2; V gene: TRBV19
CDR3 protein: CASSLVGQYEQYF; CDR3 DNA: TGTGCCAGCAGCTTAGTCGGACAGTACGAGCAGTACTTC; clone size: .; D gene: .; J gene: TRBJ2-7; V gene: TRBV7-9
CDR3 protein: CASSYNQITSGGAETQYF; CDR3 DNA: TGTGCCAGCAGCTATAACCAAATTACTAGCGGGGGGGCTGAGACCCAGTACTTC; clone size: .; D gene: TRBD2; J gene: TRBJ2-5; V gene: TRBV3-1/TRBV3-2
CDR3 protein: CASSFRSGSTYEQYF; CDR3 DNA: TGTGCCAGCAGCTTCCGTAGCGGGAGTACCTACGAGCAGTACTTC; clone size: .; D gene: TRBD2; J gene: TRBJ2-7; V gene: TRBV7-2
CDR3 protein: CATAASTVYNSPLHF; CDR3 DNA: TGTGCCACCGCAGCTTCGACAGTATATAATTCACCCCTCCACTTT; clone size: .; D gene: .; J gene: TRBJ1-6; V gene: TRBV11-2
CDR3 protein: CASSLSGNTEAFF; CDR3 DNA: TGCGCCAGCAGTTTGTCAGGGAACACTGAAGCTTTCTTT; clone size: .; D gene: .; J gene: TRBJ1-1; V gene: TRBV12-3/TRBV12-4
CDR3 protein: CASSLGGGSYEQYF; CDR3 DNA: TGTGCCAGCAGCTTAGGGGGAGGATCCTACGAGCAGTACTTC; clone size: .; D gene: .; J gene: TRBJ2-7; V gene: TRBV7-9
CDR3 protein: CASSLQTGALYEQYF; CDR3 DNA: TGTGCCAGCAGCTTGCAAACAGGGGCTCTCTACGAGCAGTACTTC; clone size: .; D gene: TRBD1; J gene: TRBJ2-7; V gene: TRBV5-4
CDR3 protein: CAINTQGAGETQYF; CDR3 DNA: TGTGCCATCAACACCCAGGGGGCGGGGGAGACCCAGTACTTC; clone size: .; D gene: TRBD1; J gene: TRBJ2-5; V gene: TRBV10-3
CDR3 protein: CASSPWGGSEQYF; CDR3 DNA: TGTGCCAGCAGCCCTTGGGGAGGGTCCGAGCAGTACTTC; clone size: .; D gene: TRBD2; J gene: TRBJ2-7; V gene: TRBV9
CDR3 protein: CASSSLTGGAGELFF; CDR3 DNA: TGTGCCAGCAGCTCCTTGACAGGGGGCGCCGGGGAGCTGTTTTTT; clone size: once; D gene: TRBD1; J gene: TRBJ2-2; V gene: TRBV11-2
CDR3 protein: CASSQGGLAGQETQYF; CDR3 DNA: TGTGCCAGCAGCCAAGGGGGACTAGCGGGGCAAGAGACCCAGTACTTC; clone size: .; D gene: TRBD2; J gene: TRBJ2-5; V gene: TRBV4-2
CDR3 protein: CASNRGMDSPLHF; CDR3 DNA: TGTGCCAGCAATCGGGGTATGGATTCACCCCTCCACTTT; clone size: .; D gene: .; J gene: TRBJ1-6; V gene: TRBV2
CDR3 protein: CASSYGGAGEKLFF; CDR3 DNA: TGTGCCAGCAGTTACGGGGGGGCGGGAGAAAAACTGTTTTTT; clone size: .; D gene: .; J gene: TRBJ1-4; V gene: TRBV6-5
CDR3 protein: CASSFSGEYNEQFF; CDR3 DNA: TGTGCCAGCAGCTTTAGCGGGGAGTACAATGAGCAGTTCTTC; clone size: .; D gene: TRBD2; J gene: TRBJ2-1; V gene: TRBV11-3
CDR3 protein: CASSLAGEATQYF; CDR3 DNA: TGTGCCAGCAGCTTGGCCGGGGAGGCGACCCAGTACTTC; clone size: .; D gene: .; J gene: TRBJ2-5; V gene: TRBV5-5
CDR3 protein: CASSRFGTDNSPLHF; CDR3 DNA: TGTGCCAGCAGTAGATTCGGGACAGATAATTCACCCCTCCACTTT; clone size: .; D gene: TRBD1; J gene: TRBJ1-6; V gene: TRBV27
CDR3 protein: CASSPPTPGQGAYNEQFF; CDR3 DNA: TGTGCCAGCAGCCCGCCGACCCCGGGACAGGGGGCCTACAATGAGCAGTTCTTC; clone size: .; D gene: TRBD1; J gene: TRBJ2-1; V gene: TRBV7-9
CDR3 protein: CASSPGLAGTYNEQFF; CDR3 DNA: TGTGCCAGTAGTCCCGGACTAGCGGGGACCTACAATGAGCAGTTCTTC; clone size: .; D gene: TRBD2; J gene: TRBJ2-1; V gene: TRBV19
CDR3 protein: CASSLALDNFYGYTF; CDR3 DNA: TGTGCCAGCAGCTTAGCGCTCGACAATTTCTATGGCTACACCTTC; clone size: .; D gene: .; J gene: TRBJ1-2; V gene: TRBV7-8
CDR3 protein: CASGQGPTGELFF; CDR3 DNA: TGTGCTAGTGGCCAGGGGCCAACCGGGGAGCTGTTTTTT; clone size: .; D gene: .; J gene: TRBJ2-2; V gene: TRBV12-5
CDR3 protein: CASSYTGAAYGYTF; CDR3 DNA: TGTGCCAGCAGTTACACAGGGGCAGCCTATGGCTACACCTTC; clone size: .; D gene: TRBD1; J gene: TRBJ1-2; V gene: TRBV6-5
CDR3 protein: CASGRRTSGGGYQETQYF; CDR3 DNA: TGTGCCAGTGGACGGCGGACTAGCGGGGGAGGGTACCAAGAGACCCAGTACTTC; clone size: .; D gene: TRBD2; J gene: TRBJ2-5; V gene: TRBV19
CDR3 protein: CASSLGAGGSINNEQFF; CDR3 DNA: TGTGCCAGCAGCCTAGGAGCGGGGGGCTCAATAAACAATGAGCAGTTCTTC; clone size: .; D gene: TRBD2; J gene: TRBJ2-1; V gene: TRBV9
CDR3 protein: CASSLQETQYF; CDR3 DNA: TGTGCCAGCAGTCTCCAAGAGACCCAGTACTTC; clone size: .; D gene: .; J gene: TRBJ2-5; V gene: TRBV12-3/TRBV12-4
CDR3 protein: CASSPQTGGANQPQHF; CDR3 DNA: TGTGCCAGCTCACCACAGACAGGGGGGGCCAATCAGCCCCAGCATTTT; clone size: .; D gene: TRBD1; J gene: TRBJ1-5; V gene: TRBV18
CDR3 protein: CASTDRFPFNYGYTF; CDR3 DNA: TGTGCCAGTACAGACAGGTTCCCATTTAACTATGGCTACACCTTC; clone size: .; D gene: .; J gene: TRBJ1-2; V gene: TRBV28
CDR3 protein: CASSVGGSNQPQHF; CDR3 DNA: TGTGCCAGCAGTGTAGGAGGTAGCAATCAGCCCCAGCATTTT; clone size: .; D gene: .; J gene: TRBJ1-5; V gene: TRBV2
CDR3 protein: CATSDRDNQPQHF; CDR3 DNA: TGTGCCACCAGTGACAGGGATAATCAGCCCCAGCATTTT; clone size: .; D gene: .; J gene: TRBJ1-5; V gene: TRBV24-1
CDR3 protein: CASSSLSKQFF; CDR3 DNA: TGTGCCAGCAGCTCCCTATCGAAGCAGTTCTTC; clone size: .; D gene: .; J gene: TRBJ2-1; V gene: TRBV5-8
CDR3 protein: CASSVEGASQQETQYF; CDR3 DNA: TGTGCCAGCAGCGTAGAGGGGGCCTCCCAACAAGAGACCCAGTACTTC; clone size: .; D gene: TRBD1; J gene: TRBJ2-5; V gene: TRBV9
CDR3 protein: CASSLRPTGQMNTEAFF; CDR3 DNA: TGCGCCAGCAGCTTGCGCCCCACGGGACAGATGAACACTGAAGCTTTCTTT; clone size: .; D gene: TRBD1; J gene: TRBJ1-1; V gene: TRBV5-1
CDR3 protein: CASSWAGVYEQYF; CDR3 DNA: TGTGCCAGCAGCTGGGCGGGGGTCTACGAGCAGTACTTC; clone size: .; D gene: TRBD2; J gene: TRBJ2-7; V gene: TRBV7-9
CDR3 protein: CASSLTGSSGNTIYF; CDR3 DNA: TGTGCCAGCAGCTTGACAGGTTCCTCTGGAAACACCATATATTTT; clone size: .; D gene: .; J gene: TRBJ1-3; V gene: TRBV5-7
CDR3 protein: CASSLRTVPRGYTF; CDR3 DNA: TGTGCCAGCAGTTTAAGAACAGTCCCTCGGGGCTACACCTTC; clone size: .; D gene: .; J gene: TRBJ1-2; V gene: TRBV28